The sample holds one count of the clone carrying this T cell receptor beta chain. TCRdb called the 5' RACE reads again in MiXCR, with one record for every CDR3 protein. The repertoire includes some 1,700,000 distinct CDR3 sequences, less than 35% of them detected once, and about 0.25% sits in the top ten. This entry belongs to a study of identical twins. CDR1 and CDR2 from the germline V gene are SEHNR and FQNEAQ (reference sequence). The ends were cut back, 5 bases at V and 2 bases at J, with 16 bases in the middle. The CDR3 is made up of 15 amino acids. The specimen was cord blood. The origin of this receptor is a newborn girl in good health. This chain uses TRBV7-9 with TRBJ2-7; possible D gene TRBD1, 5 bases. The CDR3 DNA reads TGTGCCAGCAGCCCGACACTTACGGACACCTACGAGCAGTACTTC. It yields the protein CASSPTLTDTYEQYF.